Below, one T cell receptor (beta chain) is given with its context. This clone's antigen is unknown. No base quality information exists; no much larger clone differs at one position. The cohort consisted of more than 650 healthy bone marrow donors. Cohort members were all nominally healthy when sampled, although unrecorded immune exposures were likely present. The donor was CMV seronegative and belonged to the group of roughly 330 seronegative cohort members. Every donor gave a peripheral blood sample, and the peripheral blood mononuclear cells from that sample were used for TCR beta sequencing. The Qiagen DNeasy Blood Extraction Kit was used to extract genomic DNA from the blood cell samples. Trimming removed 4 bases from V and 4 bases from J; the gene matches leave 3 bases unexplained. From the cysteine through the phenylalanine, the CDR3 covers 14 amino acids. The kept DNA is CDR3 alone, 42 bases in frame from the first base. Looking up the germline V gene yields CDR1 SGHRS and CDR2 YFSETQ.

The data derive from a study of cytomegalovirus exposure and HLA in healthy donors (dated by TCRdb to 2016 to 2017). In terms of the full investigation: In an earlier analysis of 587 of the donors, about 260 Gb of sequence data and 90 million to 130 million unique TCR beta sequences from 180 million or so T cells were reported. To study patterns of TCR occurrence, a later analysis re-analyzed previously published TCR beta repertoires from under 750 donors and added high-resolution HLA genotyping. The genetic ancestry cluster associated with self-reported Caucasian donors included around 76% of the approximately 400 genotyped donors. In a later genetic analysis, genome-wide SNP genotypes for about 55% of the roughly 700 donors were used, and that subset was treated as a discovery cohort. The number of donors typed differed by locus, with roughly 620-630 for A, B, C, DRB1 and DQB1, around 520 for DQA1, 600 to 610 for DPA1, and around 450 for DPB1. All discovery cohort repertoires had been generated on a single sequencing platform. A handful of DR-DQ haplotypes were handled as single units for association and clustering because linkage in the cohort was strong. An earlier analysis of a few hundred of the donors applied high-throughput TCR beta sequencing to assess whether each TCR beta V gene segment acted as functional or pseudogenic. The study aimed to test whether signatures of past pathogen exposure could be identified by cataloging public T cell receptors. Besides the first cohort of more than 650 subjects, a separate validation cohort made up of about 120 different subjects was used. On average, roughly 250,000 unique TCR beta nucleotide sequences were sequenced per donor among some 430 genotyped donors of the cohort, with roughly 19% of those sequences being non-productive. Rather than drawing on any new phenotypic data, the later analysis identified candidate immune exposures from TCR beta sequences and the way those sequences occurred across donors. HLA typing covered class I and class II loci at four-digit resolution. To predict cytomegalovirus infection status, the study brought together high-throughput TCR immunosequencing, statistical association of individual TCRs with disease status, and machine learning. The study used immunosequencing to profile the T cell repertoires of more than 650 subjects and linked those repertoires to cytomegalovirus serostatus. Roughly 300 gigabases of sequencing data and 91 million or so unique TCR sequences made up an early release that covered 500 to 650 HLA-typed donors. Donor age, sex, ethnicity and CMV serostatus were compiled alongside the repertoire data. Here is what the overall study found, with its caveats: In vitro tests confirmed that three of the cytomegalovirus-associated TCR beta chains recognize cytomegalovirus antigens. A further reported finding was that TCR beta sequences accurately predicted the HLA-A and HLA-B alleles for most subjects in the first cohort. In both the original and validation cohorts, the classifier was reported to diagnose cytomegalovirus status with high specificity and sensitivity. According to a later analysis, TCR association rates differed among HLA loci, with DRB1 alleles showing the most associated TCRs and HLA-C alleles showing the fewest. The study gave a list of 150 to 200 TCR beta chains associated with cytomegalovirus. A cluster of highly shared sequence variants was judged likely to represent a technical artifact of the sequencing pipeline. Because the 87-base-pair reads could not distinguish some IMGT-functional V segments, including TRBV6-2 and TRBV6-3, those segments were excluded. HLA typing was unavailable for some donors at each locus, so association tests used only the typed subset. Roughly uniform sequencing depth across donors was assumed in presence/absence analyses, although this assumption may not hold. Several of the top co-occurrence clusters appeared to be linked to parvovirus B19, influenza, CMV and Epstein-Barr virus, according to a later analysis. In an earlier analysis of some 540 of the donors, most TCR beta V segments appeared in productive rearrangements about 90% or about 30% of the time, broadly matching IMGT annotations. In a later analysis, HLA-associated TCR beta chains showed more clonal expansion and lower generation probabilities than non-associated chains that were equally common. Immune exposure information for the cohort was limited to CMV serostatus. According to the authors, the approach could potentially be generalized to other disease states and immunological phenotypes. Because counts were too low, some 17 rarely observed V segments, including chromosome 9 orphons, were left out of the earlier analysis of 500 to 750 of the donors. According to a later genetic analysis, donors in an Asian-associated ancestry cluster had fewer N-insertions in productive TCRs than the approximately 700-donor mean. A later analysis found that most CMV-associated TCR beta chains appeared HLA-restricted, with HLA associations seemingly driven largely by CMV exposure. An association between a missense DCLRE1C variant and V-gene and J-gene trimming of TCR beta chains was found in a later genetic analysis and replicated in an independent cohort. At a false discovery rate of 0.05, a later analysis linked 16,951 TCR beta sequences to specific HLA alleles. When HLA alleles, especially DR and DQ, strongly co-occurred, TCR associations were difficult to assign to individual alleles. This cohort had only TCR beta chains sequenced, and the lack of alpha or paired-chain data limited which features could be detected. Correlated functional status among segregating V segments might be attributable to linkage disequilibrium, but an unknown experimental factor could not be ruled out. While some public TCRs were present in many individuals, most TCR sequences turned up only very rarely across donors.

The library was made by the immunoSEQ multiplex PCR assay. The multiplex PCR relied on a mix of 60 forward primers for TCR Vbeta segments and 13 reverse primers for TCR Jbeta segments. The CDR3 region of rearranged TCR beta genes was amplified from genomic DNA by a multiplex PCR assay. The Illumina HiSeq System was used to sequence the amplified TCR beta libraries as 87-base-pair reads. The paper's data handling went like this. A later analysis tallied around 80 million unique TCR beta chains across the 660 or so repertoires, and around 9.9 million of those chains were shared by two or more donors. To remove PCR and sequencing errors, raw reads were error-corrected and collapsed into unique sequences using a nearest-neighbor algorithm that merged closely related sequences. V, D and J gene segments were assigned by aligning CDR3 sequences to IMGT reference sequences. For a sequence to be retained, a match of at least six nucleotides to both a V gene segment and a J gene segment was required. Rearrangements were called productive when the CDR3 lacked stop codons and stayed in frame with V and J; all others were non-productive. CDR3 was defined according to IMGT convention as the region running from the second conserved V-encoded cysteine to the conserved J-encoded phenylalanine. The earlier analysis of approximately 590 of the donors excluded any sequence lacking an unambiguous match to a single V gene segment. An earlier analysis of 587 of the donors called V segments functional above 56.7% productive rearrangements and segregating when the between-donor standard deviation exceeded 5%. A statistical classification framework was built to diagnose cytomegalovirus status from the catalog of TCR beta chain sequences. V and J gene assignment, in a later analysis, came from comparing TCR nucleotide sequences with IMGT/GENE-DB human TR gene sequences. In a later analysis, CDR3 sequences and most-parsimonious VDJ recombination scenarios were assigned using the TCRdist pipeline. In a later analysis, each TCR beta chain was defined by its CDR3 amino acid sequence together with its V-gene family, and reads lacking a unique V-gene family were excluded. As a way to deal with suspected cross-contamination and a sequencing artifact, a later analysis dropped roughly 600 nucleotide sequences that were highly shared and had low generation probability. In a later analysis, a clonal expansion index for each public chain was calculated from normalized within-repertoire ranks of inferred template counts. Generation probabilities in a later analysis came from a VDJ recombination model fitted to out-of-frame rearrangements, and those results were checked against IGoR. In a later analysis, hypergeometric tests were used to score TCR-TCR, TCR-HLA and TCR-CMV co-occurrence, with a repertoire-size bias correction applied to TCR pairs. A later analysis estimated false discovery rates by permuting HLA or CMV assignments 20 times. In a later analysis, co-occurring TCRs were grouped with DBSCAN, and TCRdist sequence similarity was added when clustering was performed within HLA-allele-positive subsets. Co-occurrence clustering excluded repertoires with fewer than 30,000 or more than 120,000 public chains, plus five with anomalous nucleotide sharing. TCRdb mirrors the immuneACCESS table, restricted to in-frame sequences. Some clones are absent from its copies; in checked studies, under half trace to an unresolved V gene, and the reason for the others is unknown. The V and J calls and clone size come from that table; D and trimming were worked out from the DNA. The sample yields some 140,000 clones; roughly three quarters were counted once. Jointly, the top ten make up over 0.9% of the sample.

This TCR was recovered from a woman aged 55-70 years in good health and CMV-seronegative. The chain is made from TRBV5-1 and TRBJ2-2; 8 bases in the junction line up with TRBD1. Sequenced sample: PBMCs. CDR3 sequence: CASSGQGGTGELFF. The DNA sequence reads TGCGCCAGCAGCGGACAGGGAGGCACCGGGGAGCTGTTTTTT. The reference TRBV5-1 and TRBJ2-2 proteins fill in what lies around the CDR3, so the full variable domain reads KAGVTQTPRYLIKTRGQQVTLSCSPISGHRSVSWYQQTPGQGLQFLFEYFSETQRNKGNFPGRFSGRQFSNSRSEMNVSTLELGDSALYLCASSGQGGTGELFFGEGSRLTVL.